These 21 T cell receptor beta chains originate from one sample sequenced in a study of T cell changes during pregnancy in multiple sclerosis. The protocol was immunoSEQ multiplex PCR, while the TCRdb copy is restricted to in-frame clones and leaves out a portion. The sample shows 50,000 to 65,000 clones, around 85% of them seen only once. The material sequenced was CD4+ T cells from peripheral blood mononuclear cells, taken in the third trimester of pregnancy. These receptor sequences come from a female donor with multiple sclerosis, enrolled in a pregnancy study.

This clone was seen a handful of times. This chain connects TRBV30 to TRBJ2-4; 10 nucleotides line up with TRBD2. The CDR3 extends over 13 amino acids. Trimming removed 5 bases from V and 4 bases from J; junction bases left unmatched: 2. CDR1 GTSNPN and CDR2 SVGIG come from the germline V gene (reference sequence). CDR3 sequence (DNA): TGTGCCTGGCAGACTAGCGGGAAAAACATTCAGTACTTC. As protein: CAWQTSGKNIQYF.

The V call is TRBV10-3, the J call TRBJ1-5, with TRBD1 as a possible D gene (6 bases). V was pared by 6 bases and J by 1 base, with 10 bases between. The CDR3 is 14 residues long. Germline assignment: CDR1 ENHRY and CDR2 SYGVKD. CDR3 loop: CAIRSGQSNQPQHF. CDR3 nucleotide sequence: TGTGCCATCAGATCCGGACAGAGCAATCAGCCCCAGCATTTT.

The rearrangement uses TRBV7-2 and TRBJ2-5; no definite D call. This CDR3 spans 13 amino acids. Germline values: CDR1 SGHTA, CDR2 FQGNSA. V was cut by 1 base and J by 7 bases, with 10 bases left in between. CDR3 residues: CASSLVRSGTQYF. The CDR3 bases are TGTGCCAGCAGCTTAGTACGGTCGGGGACCCAGTACTTC.

Remarks on this clone: This CDR3 is also generated by other DNA sequences in the sample. This CDR3 is CAWSVREGTEAFF. CDR3 sequence (DNA): TGTGCCTGGAGTGTAAGAGAGGGCACTGAAGCTTTCTTT. This rearrangement joins TRBV30 to TRBJ1-1; no reliable D call. The V gene's germline CDR1 is GTSNPN and CDR2 SVGIG (reference sequence). V was shortened by 0 bases and J by 4 bases, with 9 bases between the two germline ends. The CDR3 length is 13 residues.

The rearrangement links TRBV28 to TRBJ2-7; D remains unclear. V gave up 5 bases and J gave up 8 bases, with 7 bases separating them. The CDR3 loop spans 10 amino acids. Germline CDR1 MDHEN, CDR2 SYDVKM. The CDR3 region is CASSRDKQYF. The CDR3 nucleotides are TGTGCCAGCAGTCGAGATAAGCAGTACTTC.

The chain links TRBV27 to TRBJ1-4, with a possible D match to TRBD1 (5 bases). This CDR3 is 15 amino acids long. Germline V gene lookup returns CDR1 MNHEY and CDR2 SMNVEV (reference sequence). Trimming stripped 5 bases from V and 0 bases from J, with 10 bases between. The CDR3 region has the DNA TGTGCCAGCAGTCTGCTAGGGGCAACTAATGAAAAACTGTTTTTT. It encodes CASSLLGATNEKLFF. The entire variable domain, with the rest obtained from reference TRBV27 and TRBJ1-4, is as follows: EAQVTQNPRYLITVTGKKLTVTCSQNMNHEYMSWYRQDPGLGLRQIYYSMNVEVTDKGDVPEGYKVSRKEKRNFPLILESPSPNQTSLYFCASSLLGATNEKLFFGSGTQLSVL.

This chain connects TRBV6-5 to TRBJ1-1; the D is unclear. Between the trimmed V and J ends, which lost 9 bases and 1 base, there was a span of 12 bases. Germline CDR1 reads MNHEY; CDR2 reads SVGAGI. CDR3 length: 13 residues. The CDR3 DNA reads TGTGCCAGTGTAGGACTGACGAACACTGAAGCTTTCTTT. Protein product: CASVGLTNTEAFF.

The CDR3 DNA sequence: TGTGCCGTGCAGAGTGGGCTTGACACAGATACGCAGTATTTT. Translated: CAVQSGLDTDTQYF. The chain combines TRBV10-3 with TRBJ2-3; the D is unclear. CDR1 and CDR2 (germline): ENHRY, SYGVKD. The CDR3 is 14 amino acids. Trimming took off 11 bases at V and 2 bases at J, with 17 bases between the two ends.

The chain links TRBV18 to TRBJ1-2; unclear D gene. CDR1 and CDR2 from the germline V gene are KGHSH and LQKENI. The ends were cut back, 4 bases at V and 4 bases at J, with 7 bases in the middle. The CDR3 is 12 residues long. CDR3 in amino acids: CASSLPGYGYTF. The CDR3, as DNA: TGTGCCAGCTCACTGCCCGGCTATGGCTACACCTTC.

This rearrangement joins TRBV7-9 to TRBJ1-2, with 11 bases lining up with TRBD1. The CDR3 loop spans 13 amino acids. J lost 8 bases, V lost 4 bases, and 3 bases had no gene match. Germline values: CDR1 SEHNR, CDR2 FQNEAQ (reference sequence). The CDR3 DNA reads as TGTGCCAGCAGCTCCGGGACAGGGGGGGGCTACACCTTC. Translated: CASSSGTGGGYTF. Combining the CDR3 with reference TRBV7-9 and TRBJ1-2 gives the whole variable domain DTGVSQNPRHKITKRGQNVTFRCDPISEHNRLYWYRQTLGQGPEFLTYFQNEAQLEKSRLLSDRFSAERPKGSFSTLEIQRTEQGDSAMYLCASSSGTGGGYTFGSGTRLTVV.

V gene TRBV27 combines with J gene TRBJ1-2; 8 nucleotides match TRBD1. The ends lost 4 bases at V and 8 bases at J; junction bases unmatched: 12. The germline CDR1 and CDR2 sequences are MNHEY and SMNVEV (reference sequence). The CDR3 contains 15 residues. The CDR3, as DNA: TGTGCCAGCAGTTCCTGGACAGGGAGGGATGGAGGCTACACCTTC. Its translation: CASSSWTGRDGGYTF.

The chain couples TRBV29-1 to TRBJ2-3; D might be TRBD1 (6 bases). Germline loops: CDR1 SQVTM, CDR2 ANQGSEA. Trimming left V 4 bases short and J 0 bases short, with 8 bases between. The CDR3 loop spans 13 amino acids. CDR3 nucleotides: TGCAGCGTTGGACAGGACAGCACAGATACGCAGTATTTT. This sequence encodes CSVGQDSTDTQYF.

The V and J genes are TRBV7-9 and TRBJ2-1, with 7 bases lining up with TRBD2. CDR1 is SEHNR and CDR2 is FQNEAQ in the germline V gene (reference sequence). This CDR3 region has 13 residues. The V segment lost 5 bases and the J segment 9 bases; nucleotides outside the gene matches: 7. The CDR3 loop reads CASSPGLEGEQFF. DNA of the CDR3: TGTGCCAGCAGCCCCGGACTAGAGGGTGAGCAGTTCTTC.

The rearrangement uses TRBV5-1 and TRBJ2-2; a weak D match, TRBD1 (7 bases). Trimming removed 0 bases at V and 3 bases at J, with 12 bases between. This CDR3 is built from 16 residues. The germline V gene encodes CDR1 SGHRS and CDR2 YFSETQ. This CDR3 reads CASSLADREDTGELFF. The CDR3 coding sequence is TGCGCCAGCAGCTTGGCCGACAGGGAGGACACCGGGGAGCTGTTTTTT.

CDR3 in amino acids: CASSQEREGNYGYTF. The CDR3 DNA reads TGTGCCAGCAGCCAAGAACGTGAGGGCAACTATGGCTACACCTTC. V is TRBV4-2 and J is TRBJ1-2; D not resolved. With 0 bases removed from V and 2 bases from J, the gap between germline ends came to 10 bases. This CDR3 comprises 15 residues. CDR1 and CDR2 from the germline V gene are LGHNA and YNFKEQ.

The CDR3 coding sequence is TGTGCCAGCTCAAGAGGACAGGATAGGGCCACTGAAGCTTTCTTT. Its protein product is CASSRGQDRATEAFF. The rearrangement joins TRBV18 to TRBJ1-1; the match to TRBD1 covers 7 bases. The CDR3 is made up of 15 amino acids. CDR1 is KGHSH, CDR2 LQKENI, per germline. J lost 4 bases, V lost 5 bases, and 10 bases had no gene match.

The chain carries TRBV6-5 and TRBJ1-1; 7 nucleotides align to TRBD1. The J segment lost 0 bases and the V segment lost 0 bases, leaving 4 bases of the junction unmatched. The CDR3 spans 16 residues. Germline CDR1 MNHEY, CDR2 SVGAGI. CDR3 in DNA: TGTGCCAGCAGTTACTCTCGGGACAGCATGAACACTGAAGCTTTCTTT. The encoded protein is CASSYSRDSMNTEAFF.

The rearrangement joins TRBV11-3 to TRBJ2-7, with 7 nucleotides matching TRBD2. Germline lookup yields CDR1 SGHNT and CDR2 YENEEA. After removal of 3 bases from V and 3 bases from J, the junction contained 2 bases not matched to a gene. This CDR3 spans 13 amino acids. CDR3 region: CASSLGGNYEQYF. In DNA, the CDR3 is TGTGCCAGCAGCTTGGGGGGGAACTACGAGCAGTACTTC.

CDR3 nucleotides: TGTGCCAGCAGTCCCACGGGACAGGGGGGGGGTGGCTACACCTTC. It translates to CASSPTGQGGGGYTF. This chain joins TRBV27 and TRBJ1-2, with 11 positions matching TRBD1. Germline-derived CDR1 and CDR2 are MNHEY and SMNVEV (reference sequence). This CDR3 spans 15 amino acids. V lost 5 bases, J lost 7 bases, and 9 bases stayed unmatched.

The J gene is TRBJ2-3, the V gene TRBV5-1, with TRBD1 matching 8 bases. CDR1 and CDR2 (germline): SGHRS, YFSETQ. J was trimmed by 4 bases and V by 2 bases; bases with no gene match: 3. The CDR3 contains 14 residues. CDR3 bases: TGCGCCAGCAGCTTTCAGGGGGCGGCAGATACGCAGTATTTT. Protein product: CASSFQGAADTQYF.

The V gene is TRBV23-1, the J gene TRBJ1-5; TRBD1 is a possible D gene (5 bases). TRBV23-1 belongs to the ORF category, with a function that is uncertain. V shed 0 bases and J shed 7 bases, with 22 bases lying between them. The CDR3 extends over 18 amino acids. CDR3 amino acids: CASSQSPPRQGNLQPQHF. DNA of the CDR3: TGCGCCAGCAGTCAATCCCCTCCGCGTCAGGGAAATTTGCAGCCCCAGCATTTT.